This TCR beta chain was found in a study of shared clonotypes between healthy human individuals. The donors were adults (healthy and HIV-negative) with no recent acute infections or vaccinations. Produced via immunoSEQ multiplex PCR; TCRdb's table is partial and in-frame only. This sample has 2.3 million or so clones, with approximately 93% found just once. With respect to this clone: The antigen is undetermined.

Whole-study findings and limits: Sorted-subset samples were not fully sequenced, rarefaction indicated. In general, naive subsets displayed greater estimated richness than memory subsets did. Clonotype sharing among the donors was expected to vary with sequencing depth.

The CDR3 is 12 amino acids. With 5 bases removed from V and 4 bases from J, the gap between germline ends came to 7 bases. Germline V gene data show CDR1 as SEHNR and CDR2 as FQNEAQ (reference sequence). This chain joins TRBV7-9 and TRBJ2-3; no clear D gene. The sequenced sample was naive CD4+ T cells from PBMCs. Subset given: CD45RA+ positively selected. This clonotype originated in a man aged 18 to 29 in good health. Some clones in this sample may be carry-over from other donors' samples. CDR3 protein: CASSTGPDTQYF. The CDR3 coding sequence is TGTGCCAGCAGCACCGGCCCAGATACGCAGTATTTT. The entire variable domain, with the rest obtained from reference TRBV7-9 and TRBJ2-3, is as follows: DTGVSQNPRHKITKRGQNVTFRCDPISEHNRLYWYRQTLGQGPEFLTYFQNEAQLEKSRLLSDRFSAERPKGSFSTLEIQRTEQGDSAMYLCASSTGPDTQYFGPGTRLTVL.